Listed below are T cell receptor beta chains from one sample, sequenced in a study of shared clonotypes between healthy human individuals. Profiling relied on immunoSEQ multiplex PCR, and the TCRdb table lists in-frame clones only, not all of them. There are approximately 1.4 million clones in the sample; 95% to 99% occur only once, and roughly 0.4% lies in the top ten. Sequencing was performed on naive CD4+ T cells sorted from blood. Every receptor here comes from a young man in good health. CDR3s leave out the opening cysteine and the closing phenylalanine or tryptophan. D genes are given only for firm matches.

j_gene,v_gene,d_gene,CDR3aa
TRBJ2-7,TRBV13,-,ASSLILGQGTYEQY
TRBJ2-1,TRBV5-5,-,ASSLAGRATALGGYNEQF
TRBJ2-3,TRBV28,-,ASSGFLRALADTQY
TRBJ2-7,TRBV5-1,TRBD2,ATQTPLAGAVSYEQY
TRBJ2-3,TRBV5-4,-,ASSSIRGSRLLDTQY
TRBJ2-5,TRBV2,-,ASSVRGQETQY
TRBJ2-7,TRBV13,TRBD2,ASSYWTSGYEQY
TRBJ1-1,TRBV27,-,ASSLSFGVSGAYTEAF
TRBJ2-3,TRBV2,TRBD1,ASSEDRGSTDTQY
TRBJ1-5,TRBV30,-,ACQDGPNQPQH
TRBJ2-3,TRBV18,TRBD1,ASSRGQDRSTDTQY
TRBJ2-7,TRBV28,-,PGDEQY